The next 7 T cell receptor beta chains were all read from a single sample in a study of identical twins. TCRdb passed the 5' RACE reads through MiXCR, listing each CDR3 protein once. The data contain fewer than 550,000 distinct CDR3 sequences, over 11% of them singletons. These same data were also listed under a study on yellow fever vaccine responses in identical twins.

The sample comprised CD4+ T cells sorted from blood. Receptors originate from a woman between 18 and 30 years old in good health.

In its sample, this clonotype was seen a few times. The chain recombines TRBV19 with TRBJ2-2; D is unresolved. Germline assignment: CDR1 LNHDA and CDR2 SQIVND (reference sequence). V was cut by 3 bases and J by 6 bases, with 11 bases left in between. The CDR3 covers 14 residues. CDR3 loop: CASSMGRVAGELFF. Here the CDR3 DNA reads TGTGCCAGTAGTATGGGCAGAGTGGCCGGGGAGCTGTTTTTT.

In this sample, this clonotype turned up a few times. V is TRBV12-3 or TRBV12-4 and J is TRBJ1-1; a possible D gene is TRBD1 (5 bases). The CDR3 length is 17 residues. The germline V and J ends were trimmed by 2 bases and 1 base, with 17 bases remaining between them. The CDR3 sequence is CASSLKGKTLTNTEAFF. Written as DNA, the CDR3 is TGTGCCAGCAGTTTAAAGGGGAAAACTTTGACGAACACTGAAGCTTTCTTT.

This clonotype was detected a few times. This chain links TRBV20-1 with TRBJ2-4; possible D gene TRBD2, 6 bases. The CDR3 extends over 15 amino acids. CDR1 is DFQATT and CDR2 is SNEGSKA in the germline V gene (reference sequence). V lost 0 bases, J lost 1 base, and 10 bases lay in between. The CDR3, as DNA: TGCAGTGCTAGAGATGCGGGGTCTGCCAAAAACATTCAGTACTTC. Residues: CSARDAGSAKNIQYF.

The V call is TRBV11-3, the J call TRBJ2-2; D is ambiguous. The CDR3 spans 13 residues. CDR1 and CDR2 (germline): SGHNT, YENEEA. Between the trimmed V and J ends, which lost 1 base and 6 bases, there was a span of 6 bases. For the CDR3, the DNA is TGTGCCAGCAGCTTAGTTAGGTCCGGGGAGCTGTTTTTT. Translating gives CASSLVRSGELFF.

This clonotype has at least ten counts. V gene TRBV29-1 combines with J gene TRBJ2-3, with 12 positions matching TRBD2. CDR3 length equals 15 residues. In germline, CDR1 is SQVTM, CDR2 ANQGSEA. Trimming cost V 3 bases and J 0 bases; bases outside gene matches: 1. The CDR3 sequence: CSVEGTSGSTDTQYF. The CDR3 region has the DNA TGCAGCGTTGAGGGGACTAGCGGGAGCACAGATACGCAGTATTTT.

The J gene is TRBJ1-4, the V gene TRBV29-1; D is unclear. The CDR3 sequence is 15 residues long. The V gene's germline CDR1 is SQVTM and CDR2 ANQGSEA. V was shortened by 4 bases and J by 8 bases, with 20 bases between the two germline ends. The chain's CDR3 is CSVALSAQYQEKLFF. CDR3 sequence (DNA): TGCAGCGTTGCACTTTCGGCTCAGTATCAAGAAAAACTGTTTTTT. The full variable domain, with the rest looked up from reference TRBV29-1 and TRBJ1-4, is SAVISQKPSRDICQRGTSLTIQCQVDSQVTMMFWYRQQPGQSLTLIATANQGSEATYESGFVIDKFPISRPNLTFSTLTVSNMSPEDSSIYLCSVALSAQYQEKLFFGSGTQLSVL.

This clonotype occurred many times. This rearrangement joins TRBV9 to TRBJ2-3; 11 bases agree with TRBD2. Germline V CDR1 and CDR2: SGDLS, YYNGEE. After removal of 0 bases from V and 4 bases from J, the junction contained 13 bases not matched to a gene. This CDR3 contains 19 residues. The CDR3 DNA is TGTGCCAGCAGCGTAGTTGTTCGTGGGGGACTAGCGGTGCCAGATACGCAGTATTTT. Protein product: CASSVVVRGGLAVPDTQYF.